The present T cell receptor (beta chain) was sequenced within a study of cytomegalovirus exposure and HLA in healthy donors. Study results and limitations: Accurate prediction of most subjects' HLA-A and HLA-B alleles from TCR beta sequences was reported.

With 60 Vbeta and 13 Jbeta primers, the PCR was carried out. Here immunoSEQ multiplex PCR was the method, and the copy in TCRdb shows in-frame clones only, minus some. The table shows about 130,000 clones, with around four fifths occurring only once. Donors had nominal health at sampling but likely had unrecorded immune exposures. This CDR3 region has 14 residues. CDR1 is SGHRS, CDR2 YFSETQ, per germline. In this sample, this clone turned up once. Its target is unknown. The clonotype was recovered from a man aged 18 to 30 in good health and CMV-seropositive. The chain is built from TRBV5-1 and TRBJ2-5; TRBD1 might be the D (6 bases). The end of the DNA fits TRBJ2-7 better, so the J call may be wrong. Sample: PBMCs. This chain's CDR3 is CASSLAGQTYEQYF. The CDR3 DNA reads TGCGCCAGCAGCTTGGCAGGACAGACCTACGAGCAGTACTTC.